This record concerns one T cell receptor (beta chain) sequence. This clone has a single count. Its antigen is unknown. The sample holds no much larger clone one base away, and base qualities are not on file. Collaborating institutions collected whole blood in K2EDTA tubes following their own protocols. For TCRbeta analysis, collaborators shipped samples as frozen whole blood, isolated PBMCs, or DNA extracted from either of those sample types. These data originate in a study of blood T cell repertoires in COVID-19 (dated by TCRdb to between 2020 and 2021). Background for the entire study: Samples covering the acute and convalescent phases of COVID-19 were provided by collaborators in the United States, Italy and Spain. The prospective study material was composed of cDNA or gDNA derived from T cells, B-cell-depleted T cells, or PBMCs. The dataset comprised deeply sampled blood TCRbeta repertoires from subjects exposed to, actively infected with, or recovered from COVID-19. The repertoires were released in a freely available public database intended as a resource for research on the immune response to SARS-CoV-2. Samples were obtained from the ongoing ImmuneRACE study (first 160 participants) and from about 1,300 subjects provided by 6 global collaborators. Sample metadata almost always included a de-identified subject ID, COVID-19 status, age in years and sex. HLA class I and class II types, where available, came from metadata supplied by the sample provider rather than from assay-based typing.

General study outcomes and caveats: The quantity of clinical and demographic metadata differed by source and by participant and was supplied without curation.

The CDR3 spans 13 residues, from the cysteine through the phenylalanine. CDR3 DNA is the only sequence kept; it has 39 bases, read in frame from the first base. Relative to germline, V is missing 11 bases and J is missing 2 bases, with 3 bases of the junction outside any gene match. According to the germline V gene (reference sequence), CDR1 reads MNHEY and CDR2 reads SMNVEV. TCRbeta CDR3 regions were amplified from genomic DNA using the immunoSEQ Assay, a bias-controlled multiplex PCR. Per the authors' processing: The number of nucleated cells in each sample was estimated from the amplification of reference gene primers within the assay. Sequence reads were collapsed and filtered to measure the absolute abundance of every unique TCRbeta CDR3 rearrangement. For each sample, productive Simpson clonality was calculated as the square root of Simpson's diversity index over productive rearrangements. The immuneACCESS repertoire file appears here via TCRdb, limited to in-frame rearrangements. These files lack a portion of the clones; in checked studies, under half of the deficit traces to unresolved V genes, and the cause of the others is not known. That table gives V, J and clone size, and the DNA gave D and trimming. The sample table contains 120,000 to 150,000 clones; only one count was recorded for roughly nine tenths of them. Approximately 3% of the sample goes to the ten largest clones.

The chain links TRBV27 with TRBJ1-6; 7 middle bases align to TRBD1. The sequencing sample was made of peripheral blood. The receptor's source is a woman in her sixties with active COVID-19. The DNA is TGTGCCGTAGGGACAGCCTATAATTCACCCCTCCACTTT. Its amino acids are CAVGTAYNSPLHF.